Presented here are 4 T cell receptor beta chains from one specimen sequenced in a study of OX40 agonist ivuxolimab in advanced cancers. The data were produced by immunoSEQ multiplex PCR, yet TCRdb's version contains in-frame clones alone and is incomplete. Of about 60,000 clones listed, roughly 86% are singletons. Sequencing used CD4+ or CD8+ T cells sorted from blood, obtained in a trial of the OX40 agonist ivuxolimab. These TCRs come from an adult with an advanced solid tumor such as melanoma, head and neck, liver or kidney cancer.

The chain has TRBV29-1 and TRBJ2-5; TRBD1 might be the D (6 bases). Germline CDR1 is SQVTM and CDR2 is ANQGSEA. The CDR3 sequence is 11 residues long. Trimming removed 0 bases at V and 7 bases at J, with 6 bases between. The chain's CDR3 is CSVEEGATQYF. The CDR3 DNA sequence: TGCAGCGTTGAAGAGGGGGCGACCCAGTACTTC.

The chain carries TRBV6-5 and TRBJ1-2; no definite D call. The CDR3 is 14 amino acids. Germline-derived CDR1 and CDR2 are MNHEY and SVGAGI. The V gene lost 0 bases and the J gene lost 0 bases, with 5 bases spanning the gap. In nucleotides, the CDR3 is TGTGCCAGCAGTTACTCGACATCTAACTATGGCTACACCTTC. It is translated as CASSYSTSNYGYTF.

The rearrangement links TRBV4-1 to TRBJ1-2; D is perhaps TRBD1 (5 bases). V was clipped by 2 bases and J by 7 bases, with 20 bases between them. Germline V gene lookup returns CDR1 MGHRA and CDR2 YSYEKL. This CDR3 is 16 amino acids long. The CDR3 protein is CASSQKRGTAPGGYTF. CDR3 nucleotide sequence: TGCGCCAGCAGCCAAAAGCGGGGGACGGCTCCGGGTGGCTACACCTTC.

In this sample, this clone turned up a few times. The V and J genes are TRBV10-2 and TRBJ2-3; 7 bases are a match to TRBD1. CDR1 is WSHSY and CDR2 is SAAADI in the germline V gene. The CDR3 loop spans 14 amino acids. V lost 7 bases to trimming and J lost 5 bases; unmatched junction nucleotides: 9. The CDR3 loop is CASNDRDVGDTQYF. CDR3 in DNA: TGCGCCAGCAATGACAGGGATGTAGGAGATACGCAGTATTTT.